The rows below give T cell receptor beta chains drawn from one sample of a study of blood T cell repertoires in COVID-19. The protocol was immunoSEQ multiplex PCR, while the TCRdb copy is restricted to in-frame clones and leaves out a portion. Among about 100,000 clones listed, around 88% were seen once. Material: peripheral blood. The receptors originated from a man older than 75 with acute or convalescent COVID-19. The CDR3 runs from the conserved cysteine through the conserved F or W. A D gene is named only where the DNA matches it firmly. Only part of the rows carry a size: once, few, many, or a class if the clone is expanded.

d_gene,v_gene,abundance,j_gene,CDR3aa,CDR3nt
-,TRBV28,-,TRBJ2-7,CASSLFRVEYEQYF,TGTGCCAGCAGTTTATTTCGGGTCGAGTACGAGCAGTACTTC
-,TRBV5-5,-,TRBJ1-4,CASSLRGEKLFF,TGTGCCAGCAGCTTGAGGGGTGAAAAACTGTTTTTT
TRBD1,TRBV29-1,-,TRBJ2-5,CSVETGGQETQYF,TGCAGCGTCGAGACAGGGGGGCAAGAGACCCAGTACTTC
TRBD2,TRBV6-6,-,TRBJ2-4,CASSYSGGAGENIQYF,TGTGCCAGCAGTTATAGCGGGGGCGCCGGGGAAAACATTCAGTACTTC
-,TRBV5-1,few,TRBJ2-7,CASSLGGVYEQYF,TGCGCCAGCAGCTTAGGAGGTGTCTACGAGCAGTACTTC
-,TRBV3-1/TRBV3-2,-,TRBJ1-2,CASSQASGGGGYTF,TGTGCCAGCAGCCAGGCCTCGGGGGGCGGTGGCTACACCTTC
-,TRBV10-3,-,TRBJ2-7,CAISDGSPYEQYF,TGTGCCATCAGTGATGGGAGCCCCTACGAGCAGTACTTC
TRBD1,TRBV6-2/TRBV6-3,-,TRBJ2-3,CASSYGRDRPLTDTQYF,TGTGCCAGCAGTTACGGCCGGGACAGGCCCCTCACAGATACGCAGTATTTT
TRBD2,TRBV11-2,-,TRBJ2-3,CASRRTLAGVGDTQYF,TGTGCCAGCAGACGTACACTAGCGGGAGTAGGAGATACGCAGTATTTT
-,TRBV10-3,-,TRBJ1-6,CAISELTGNSPLHF,TGTGCCATCAGTGAGTTGACGGGGAATTCACCCCTCCACTTT
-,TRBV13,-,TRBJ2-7,CASSLGAGVEQYF,TGTGCCAGCAGCTTAGGTGCCGGGGTAGAGCAGTACTTC
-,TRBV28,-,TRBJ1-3,CASSKPRSIYF,TGTGCCAGCAGTAAACCGAGGTCCATATATTTT
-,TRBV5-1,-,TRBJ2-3,CASNSFQGVPSTDTQYF,TGCGCCAGCAACTCTTTCCAAGGGGTTCCTAGCACAGATACGCAGTATTTT
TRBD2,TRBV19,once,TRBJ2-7,CASSISGSYEQYF,TGTGCCAGTAGTATTAGCGGGAGCTACGAGCAGTACTTC
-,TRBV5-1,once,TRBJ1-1,CASSLGQADTEAFF,TGCGCCAGCAGCTTGGGACAGGCGGACACTGAAGCTTTCTTT
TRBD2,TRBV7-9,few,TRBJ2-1,CASSLVPTSGRGSNEQFF,TGTGCCAGCAGCTTAGTTCCTACTAGCGGGAGAGGTTCCAATGAGCAGTTCTTC
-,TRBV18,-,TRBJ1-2,CASSPADNYGYTF,TGTGCCAGCTCACCCGCGGATAACTATGGCTACACCTTC
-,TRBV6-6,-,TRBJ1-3,CASSSETGNTIYF,TGTGCCAGCAGTTCGGAGACCGGAAACACCATATATTTT
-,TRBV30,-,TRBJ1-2,CAWTPDILRVGRDGYTF,TGTGCCTGGACTCCCGATATCCTCAGGGTGGGTAGAGATGGCTACACCTTC
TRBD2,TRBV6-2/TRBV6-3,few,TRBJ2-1,CASSYASGNNEQFF,TGTGCCAGCAGTTACGCTAGCGGGAACAATGAGCAGTTCTTC
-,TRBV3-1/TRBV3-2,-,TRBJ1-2,CASSQDLARQYYGYTF,TGTGCCAGCAGCCAAGATTTAGCAAGACAGTACTATGGCTACACCTTC
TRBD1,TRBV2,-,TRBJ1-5,CASSLQPGTGGQPQHF,TGTGCCAGCAGTCTCCAACCCGGGACAGGAGGTCAGCCCCAGCATTTT
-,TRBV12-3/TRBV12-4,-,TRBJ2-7,CASSKGLANEQYF,TGTGCCAGCAGCAAAGGCCTAGCCAACGAGCAGTACTTC
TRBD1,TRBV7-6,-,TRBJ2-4,CASSPQGGTGDIQYF,TGTGCCAGCAGCCCCCAAGGGGGGACAGGGGACATTCAGTACTTC
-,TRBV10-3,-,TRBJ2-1,CAISGNRGREENEQFF,TGTGCCATCAGTGGCAACAGGGGGCGGGAGGAGAATGAGCAGTTCTTC
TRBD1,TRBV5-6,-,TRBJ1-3,CASSLGTGIPGNTIYF,TGTGCCAGCAGCCTAGGGACAGGGATCCCTGGAAACACCATATATTTT
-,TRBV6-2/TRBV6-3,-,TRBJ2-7,CASSRAGTTYEQYF,TGTGCCAGCAGTCGCGCAGGAACGACCTACGAGCAGTACTTC
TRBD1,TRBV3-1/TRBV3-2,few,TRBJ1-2,CASGDRGYYGYTF,TGTGCCAGCGGGGACAGGGGATACTATGGCTACACCTTC
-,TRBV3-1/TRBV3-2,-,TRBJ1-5,CASSQGGGNDQPQHF,TGTGCCAGCAGCCAGGGGGGAGGGAACGATCAGCCCCAGCATTTT
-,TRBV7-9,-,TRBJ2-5,CASKNREETQYF,TGTGCCAGCAAAAACAGGGAAGAGACCCAGTACTTC
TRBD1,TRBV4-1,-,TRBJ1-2,CASSQQGQNYGYTF,TGCGCCAGCAGCCAGCAGGGACAGAACTATGGCTACACCTTC
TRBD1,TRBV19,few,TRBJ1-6,CASSLGQGAPLHF,TGTGCCAGTAGCCTAGGACAGGGGGCGCCCCTCCACTTT
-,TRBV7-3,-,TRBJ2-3,CASSLGGHLTDTQYF,TGTGCCAGCAGCTTAGGAGGGCACCTCACAGATACGCAGTATTTT